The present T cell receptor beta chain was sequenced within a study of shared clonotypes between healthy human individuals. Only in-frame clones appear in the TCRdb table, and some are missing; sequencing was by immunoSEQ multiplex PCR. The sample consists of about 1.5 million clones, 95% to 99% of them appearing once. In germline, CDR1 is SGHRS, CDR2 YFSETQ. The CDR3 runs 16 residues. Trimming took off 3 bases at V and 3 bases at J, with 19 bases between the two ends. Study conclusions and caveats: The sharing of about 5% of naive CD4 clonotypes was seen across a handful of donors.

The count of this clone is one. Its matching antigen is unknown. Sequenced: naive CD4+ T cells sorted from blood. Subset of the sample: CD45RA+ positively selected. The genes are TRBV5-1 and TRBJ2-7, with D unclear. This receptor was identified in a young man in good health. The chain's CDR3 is CASSSHQDRPGYEQYF. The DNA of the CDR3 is TGCGCCAGCAGCTCTCACCAGGACCGCCCGGGCTACGAGCAGTACTTC.